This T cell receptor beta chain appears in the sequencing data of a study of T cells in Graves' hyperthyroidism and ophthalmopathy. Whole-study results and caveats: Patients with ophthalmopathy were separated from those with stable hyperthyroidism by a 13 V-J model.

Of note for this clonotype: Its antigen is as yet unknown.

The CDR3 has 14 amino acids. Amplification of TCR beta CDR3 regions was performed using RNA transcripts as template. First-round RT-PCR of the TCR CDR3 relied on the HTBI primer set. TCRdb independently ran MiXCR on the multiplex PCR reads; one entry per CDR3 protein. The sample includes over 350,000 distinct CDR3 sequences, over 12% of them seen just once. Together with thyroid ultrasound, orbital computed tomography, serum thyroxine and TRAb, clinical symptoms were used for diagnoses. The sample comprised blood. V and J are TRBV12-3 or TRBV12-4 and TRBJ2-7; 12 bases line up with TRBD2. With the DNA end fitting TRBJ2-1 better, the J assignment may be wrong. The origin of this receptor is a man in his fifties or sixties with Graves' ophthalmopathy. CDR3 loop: CASRTSGSKYEQFF. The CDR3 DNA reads TGTGCCAGCAGGACTAGCGGGAGTAAGTACGAGCAGTTCTTC.